What follows are 9 T cell receptor beta chains derived from one specimen sequenced in a study of T cell responses to AZD1222 COVID-19 vaccine. Method: immunoSEQ multiplex PCR; TCRdb's copy keeps in-frame clones and lacks some. The profile shows some 120,000 clones, approximately 85% of them singletons. The source was peripheral blood, collected on day 0 of AZD1222 vaccination. The source of these receptors is an adult in good health.

The chain uses TRBV24-1 and TRBJ1-5; the match to TRBD1 covers 8 bases. V shed 3 bases and J 4 bases; nucleotides not matched to a gene: 4. The CDR3 consists of 15 residues. The germline V gene encodes CDR1 KGHDR and CDR2 SFDVKD. The CDR3 region is CATSDPRTGNQPQHF. CDR3 coding DNA: TGTGCCACCAGTGATCCTCGGACAGGGAATCAGCCCCAGCATTTT.

This clone was counted a single time. The CDR3 DNA sequence: TGTGCCAGCTTGGGCAGGCCCCAAGAGACCCAGTACTTC. Translating gives CASLGRPQETQYF. This chain joins TRBV28 and TRBJ2-5; D is undetermined. The CDR3 spans 13 residues. Germline V gene data show CDR1 as MDHEN and CDR2 as SYDVKM. The V end lost 8 bases, the J end lost 1 base, and 11 bases lay between the germline ends.

V is TRBV9 and J is TRBJ2-3, with D perhaps TRBD1 or TRBD2 (5 bases each). The CDR3 length is 15 residues. The V end was cut by 7 bases, the J end by 8 bases, with 23 bases between. CDR1 is SGDLS and CDR2 is YYNGEE in the germline V gene. The CDR3 DNA reads TGTGCCAGCGCCCCCCCCCAGGGACGTCATGGTACGCAGTATTTT. Translated, it gives CASAPPQGRHGTQYF.

V gene TRBV4-3 combines with J gene TRBJ2-2; 9 nucleotides agree with TRBD2. From germline, CDR1 is LGHNA and CDR2 YSLEER. The CDR3 has 17 amino acids. V gave up 4 bases and J gave up 2 bases; unmatched junction bases: 8. The CDR3 region has the DNA TGCGCCAGCAGCCCGACGGGGCTAGCGGGAAACACCGGGGAGCTGTTTTTT. This gives the protein CASSPTGLAGNTGELFF.

This clone was seen only once. This chain joins TRBV7-9 and TRBJ2-2, with a weak D call TRBD2 (5 bases). In germline, CDR1 is SEHNR, CDR2 FQNEAQ (reference sequence). This CDR3 contains 14 residues. V was trimmed by 0 bases and J by 5 bases, leaving 7 bases between them. The CDR3 spells CASSLATGTGELFF. The CDR3 region has the DNA TGTGCCAGCAGCTTAGCGACGGGGACCGGGGAGCTGTTTTTT.

The genes are TRBV25-1 and TRBJ1-2, with D possibly being TRBD1 (5 bases). Between the trimmed V and J ends, which lost 1 base and 5 bases, there was a span of 11 bases. This CDR3 spans 14 amino acids. Germline CDR1 is MGHDK and CDR2 is SYGVNS. CDR3: CASSESWSGYGYTF. The DNA for the CDR3 is TGTGCCAGCAGTGAATCCTGGTCAGGGTATGGCTACACCTTC.

This clone showed up just once. This chain connects TRBV4-3 to TRBJ2-5; D gene ambiguous. Germline V CDR1 and CDR2: LGHNA, YSLEER. V dropped 1 base and J dropped 4 bases, with 13 bases sitting between them. The length of the CDR3 is 15 residues. CDR3 loop: CASSQGQYVRETQYF. The CDR3 region has the DNA TGCGCCAGCAGCCAAGGGCAGTATGTCCGAGAGACCCAGTACTTC.

V and J are TRBV5-1 and TRBJ2-5; 9 nucleotides match TRBD2. Germline CDR1 reads SGHRS; CDR2 reads YFSETQ. This CDR3 has 16 residues. Germline trimming cut 0 bases from V and 3 bases from J; bases unmatched to any gene: 6. CDR3 DNA sequence: TGCGCCAGCAGCTTGGGTGCGGGAGGGTCCGAAGAGACCCAGTACTTC. Protein sequence: CASSLGAGGSEETQYF.

The CDR3 sequence: CASRQGGVQYF. CDR3 DNA sequence: TGCGCCAGCAGACAGGGGGGCGTGCAGTACTTC. The V and J genes are TRBV10-2 and TRBJ2-7; 8 bases fit TRBD1. V shed 6 bases and J 9 bases; nucleotides not matched to a gene: 4. This CDR3 is built from 11 residues. Germline assignment: CDR1 WSHSY and CDR2 SAAADI.